The present T cell receptor (beta chain) was sequenced within a study of early T cells in non-severe SARS-CoV-2 infection. Study as a whole: Sequenced material consisted of bulk RNA (from unsorted whole blood), and chains were unpaired.

Unique molecular identifiers were added to individual cDNA molecules. TCRdb reprocessed the 5' RACE reads via MiXCR and lists one record per CDR3 protein. The top ten hold 20% of the sample, which has some 61,000 distinct CDR3 sequences, roughly 8.8% seen once. This receptor was identified in an adult who was a healthcare worker with PCR-confirmed SARS-CoV-2 infection or an uninfected control (not recorded which). Sequencing was performed on whole blood.

The CDR3 DNA follows: TGTGCCAGCAGCCCGGGACAATCGAACACCGGGGAGCTGTTTTTT. It encodes CASSPGQSNTGELFF. The rearrangement links TRBV6-1 to TRBJ2-2; a weak D match, TRBD1 (6 bases). The CDR3 totals 15 residues. Germline CDR1 MNHNS, CDR2 SASEGT. V lost 6 bases and J lost 0, with 11 bases in between.